These 20 T cell receptor beta chains were all obtained from the same sample, sequenced in a study of Ad26.COV2.S vaccination and SARS-CoV-2 variants. Assay used: immunoSEQ multiplex PCR; TCRdb lists only in-frame clones, some missing. The sample has 450,000 to 550,000 clones, roughly nine tenths seen once; the top ten hold over 2%. The treatment denotes: roughly 20 received Ad26.COV2.S at low or high dose, single or two shots; roughly five received placebo; per-sample allocation not given. The samples date from day 63 after the first vaccine or placebo injection. The sample in question was peripheral blood, obtained in a trial of Ad26.COV2.S vaccine versus placebo. Source of these receptors: a person aged 18 to 59 who received the Ad26.COV2.S COVID-19 vaccine or a placebo.

The V gene is TRBV18, the J gene TRBJ1-3; a weak D match, TRBD1 (6 bases). V was clipped by 2 bases and J by 4 bases, with 12 bases between them. Germline loops: CDR1 KGHSH, CDR2 LQKENI. The CDR3 loop spans 15 amino acids. For the CDR3, the DNA is TGTGCCAGCTCACCAATGGGGACATCCGGAAACACCATATATTTT. Translated, it gives CASSPMGTSGNTIYF.

The chain is built from TRBV24-1 and TRBJ1-1; D is ambiguous. V gave up 2 bases and J gave up 3 bases, with 9 bases separating them. The germline gives CDR1 KGHDR, CDR2 SFDVKD. CDR3 length equals 14 residues. The CDR3 nucleotides are TGTGCCACCAGTGATTCCGGGGTTTACACTGAAGCTTTCTTT. This gives the protein CATSDSGVYTEAFF.

The chain joins TRBV7-8 to TRBJ2-3; D remains unclear. CDR3 length equals 13 residues. CDR1 and CDR2 (germline): SGHVS, FQNEAQ. Trimming cost V 7 bases and J 2 bases, with 10 bases left between them. CDR3 residues: CASMSKVTDTQYF. The DNA for the CDR3 is TGTGCCAGCATGTCTAAGGTCACAGATACGCAGTATTTT.

The gene calls are TRBV4-3 and TRBJ1-2; no firm D call. Looked up from germline, CDR1 is LGHNA and CDR2 is YSLEER. The CDR3 contains 15 residues. Trimming removed 0 bases from V and 0 bases from J, with 8 bases in between. The CDR3 nucleotides read TGCGCCAGCAGCCAAGATCGAGACTCTAACTATGGCTACACCTTC. Translation gives CASSQDRDSNYGYTF.

The chain recombines TRBV18 with TRBJ2-7; D is undetermined. Germline V lookup: CDR1 KGHSH, CDR2 LQKENI. This CDR3 has 13 residues. V lost 2 bases to trimming and J lost 7 bases, with 12 bases between them. The CDR3 is CASSPGAGLEQYV. CDR3 DNA sequence: TGTGCCAGCTCACCAGGAGCCGGTTTAGAGCAGTACGTC.

The V call is TRBV9, the J call TRBJ1-1, with D tentatively TRBD1 (5 bases). The CDR3 length is 13 residues. Germline V lookup: CDR1 SGDLS, CDR2 YYNGEE. Between the trimmed V and J ends, which lost 5 bases and 4 bases, there was a span of 12 bases. The CDR3 sequence is CASRPGLSTEAFF. CDR3 sequence (DNA): TGTGCCAGCAGGCCAGGGTTGAGCACTGAAGCTTTCTTT.

The chain combines TRBV15 with TRBJ1-3; maybe TRBD1 (5 bases). Trimming removed 5 bases at V and 2 bases at J, with 13 bases between. Germline CDR1 and CDR2: LNHNV and YYDKDF (reference sequence). The CDR3 runs 15 residues. The CDR3 spells CATSGTWGAGNTIYF. CDR3 DNA sequence: TGTGCCACCAGCGGGACTTGGGGGGCTGGAAACACCATATATTTT. Full variable domain (remainder filled in from reference TRBV15 and TRBJ1-3): DAMVIQNPRYQVTQFGKPVTLSCSQTLNHNVMYWYQQKSSQAPKLLFHYYDKDFNNEADTPDNFQSRRPNTSFCFLDIRSPGLGDTAMYLCATSGTWGAGNTIYFGEGSWLTVV.

The chain uses TRBV10-3 and TRBJ2-1, with TRBD1 as a possible D gene (7 bases). The germline V gene has CDR1 ENHRY and CDR2 SYGVKD. The V end lost 2 bases, the J end lost 5 bases, and 10 bases lay between the germline ends. CDR3 length: 14 amino acids. The CDR3 loop is CAISEGGGDNEQFF. CDR3 DNA: TGTGCCATCAGTGAGGGAGGGGGCGACAATGAGCAGTTCTTC.

This clone was detected once. V is TRBV5-1 and J is TRBJ1-2; 7 nucleotides line up with TRBD1. Germline V gives CDR1 SGHRS, CDR2 YFSETQ. V lost 1 base, J lost 6 bases, and 9 bases stayed unmatched. The CDR3 contains 15 residues. Here the CDR3 DNA reads TGCGCCAGCAGCTTGTCGGGCAGGGGGGAAGATGGCTACACCTTC. Its translation: CASSLSGRGEDGYTF.

The rearrangement links TRBV5-1 to TRBJ2-2; D gene uncertain. Germline CDR1 is SGHRS and CDR2 is YFSETQ. Trimming took 6 bases from V and 0 from J, leaving 9 bases between them. The CDR3 spans 14 residues. The DNA of the CDR3 is TGCGCCAGCACAAAGGGCTCGAACACCGGGGAGCTGTTTTTT. Amino acid sequence: CASTKGSNTGELFF.

The rearrangement uses TRBV18 and TRBJ2-7; possible D gene TRBD2, 5 bases. CDR1 is KGHSH and CDR2 is LQKENI in the germline V gene. The germline V and J ends were trimmed by 4 bases and 3 bases, with 10 bases remaining between them. This CDR3 is built from 13 residues. Written as DNA, the CDR3 is TGTGCCAGCTCACTTGCACTAGGCTACGAGCAGTACGTC. Its translation: CASSLALGYEQYV.

The chain is built from TRBV29-1 and TRBJ1-2; TRBD1 matches 8 bases. V shed 3 bases, J shed 4 bases, and the junction held 4 bases outside the gene matches. From germline, CDR1 is SQVTM and CDR2 ANQGSEA. CDR3 length: 13 residues. CDR3: CSVDETGVYGYTF. CDR3 coding DNA: TGCAGCGTTGATGAGACAGGGGTCTATGGCTACACCTTC.

The chain has TRBV4-3 and TRBJ1-2; a weak D match, TRBD1 (6 bases). V was cut by 4 bases and J by 4 bases, with 16 bases left in between. The CDR3 sequence is 15 residues long. Looked up from germline, CDR1 is LGHNA and CDR2 is YSLEER. The CDR3 DNA follows: TGCGCCAGCAGCCCTCAGACAGGAGGGTTCTATGGCTACACCTTC. It encodes CASSPQTGGFYGYTF.

The rearrangement uses TRBV7-2 and TRBJ2-2, with TRBD1 as a possible D gene (6 bases). V dropped 4 bases and J dropped 5 bases, with 20 bases sitting between them. Germline-derived CDR1 and CDR2 are SGHTA and FQGNSA. The CDR3 has 17 amino acids. Here the CDR3 reads CASSYFSARGKTGELFF. CDR3 bases: TGTGCCAGCAGCTATTTTTCGGCCAGGGGAAAAACCGGGGAGCTGTTTTTT.

The chain joins TRBV30 to TRBJ2-1; TRBD2 is a possible D gene (5 bases). Trimming removed 1 base from V and 5 bases from J, with 12 bases in between. The CDR3 is 14 amino acids. Germline V lookup: CDR1 GTSNPN, CDR2 SVGIG (reference sequence). CDR3: CAWSEVGEHNEQFF. The CDR3 region has the DNA TGTGCCTGGAGTGAGGTGGGAGAGCACAATGAGCAGTTCTTC.

The gene calls are TRBV18 and TRBJ2-7, with a tentative D call TRBD1 (6 bases). Looked up from germline, CDR1 is KGHSH and CDR2 is LQKENI. V dropped 4 bases and J dropped 7 bases, with 14 bases sitting between them. The CDR3 runs to 13 residues. The CDR3 sequence: CASSRDRTGEQYV. Here the CDR3 DNA reads TGTGCCAGCTCACGAGACAGGACCGGAGAGCAGTACGTC.

This clone is a singleton in its sample. The DNA of the CDR3 is TGCGCCAGCAGCCAAGAGCGGTTGGGACAGGGGGCCTACGAGCAGTACTTC. The encoded protein is CASSQERLGQGAYEQYF. The J gene is TRBJ2-7, the V gene TRBV4-3; the match to TRBD1 covers 11 bases. The germline gives CDR1 LGHNA, CDR2 YSLEER. V dropped 0 bases and J dropped 2; count of bases not matched to a gene: 6. This CDR3 region has 17 residues.

The DNA for the CDR3 is TGTGCCAGCAGCTGGCCCGAGAGTTCCGGGACTCTCACAGATACGCAGTATTTT. As protein: CASSWPESSGTLTDTQYF. This sequence joins TRBV13 and TRBJ2-3, with a weak D call TRBD2 (6 bases). CDR1 and CDR2 from the germline V gene are PRHDT and FYEKMQ (reference sequence). CDR3 length: 18 residues. Trimming took 4 bases from V and 2 from J, leaving 22 bases between them.

This chain uses TRBV18 with TRBJ1-1; weak D call: TRBD1 (6 bases). Germline values: CDR1 KGHSH, CDR2 LQKENI. The CDR3 runs to 17 residues. Deletions cut 3 bases from V and 1 base from J, with 18 bases between. The CDR3 DNA follows: TGTGCCAGCTCACCGAAACAGGGTCAAGGGGGGAACACTGAAGCTTTCTTT. Encoded protein: CASSPKQGQGGNTEAFF.

This sequence joins TRBV28 and TRBJ2-5, with D hard to call. The V and J ends lost 2 bases and 4 bases respectively, with 17 bases between them. The germline CDR1 and CDR2 sequences are MDHEN and SYDVKM. The length of the CDR3 is 16 residues. This chain's CDR3 is CASSLPLSRVGETQYF. The CDR3 coding sequence is TGTGCCAGCAGTTTACCCCTTTCACGGGTGGGAGAGACCCAGTACTTC.